The next 27 T cell receptor beta chains were all read from a single sample in a study of cytomegalovirus exposure and HLA in healthy donors. The assay was immunoSEQ multiplex PCR, and TCRdb's table has in-frame clones only and misses some. The sample holds about 98,000 clones; approximately 94% are singletons and the top ten take roughly 0.82%. Sequenced material: PBMCs. These receptors came from a woman under 30 in good health and CMV-seronegative.

The chain links TRBV5-4 to TRBJ2-7; 10 nucleotides line up with TRBD1. This CDR3 has 15 residues. The ends lost 1 base at V and 2 bases at J; junction bases unmatched: 3. CDR1 is SGHNT, CDR2 YYREEE, per germline (reference sequence). This CDR3 reads CASSLFGQGAYEQYF. The CDR3 region has the DNA TGTGCCAGCAGCTTGTTCGGACAGGGGGCCTACGAGCAGTACTTC.

This chain uses TRBV27 with TRBJ1-2; 9 bases match TRBD1. The CDR3 spans 15 residues. Germline CDR1 and CDR2: MNHEY and SMNVEV (reference sequence). The trim removed 2 bases at V and 8 bases at J, leaving 9 bases unmatched. For the CDR3, the DNA is TGTGCCAGCAGTTTACTTGGGGACAGGGTTAAGGGCTACACCTTC. It yields the protein CASSLLGDRVKGYTF.

This clone was counted a few times. The chain is built from TRBV6-6 and TRBJ1-2; D unresolved. This CDR3 contains 13 residues. CDR1 MNHNY and CDR2 SVGAGI come from the germline V gene (reference sequence). The V end was cut by 5 bases, the J end by 6 bases, with 13 bases between. The CDR3 protein is CASSAGSVDGYTF. The CDR3, as DNA: TGTGCCAGCAGTGCGGGGTCCGTCGATGGCTACACCTTC.

The gene calls are TRBV2 and TRBJ2-2; D may be TRBD2 (5 bases). V was trimmed by 6 bases and J by 3 bases, leaving 20 bases between them. In germline, CDR1 is SNHLY, CDR2 FYNNEI. This CDR3 has 17 residues. As DNA, the CDR3 is TGTGCCAGCAGAACAATAATGCTCAGCGGCTACACCGGGGAGCTGTTTTTT. It yields the protein CASRTIMLSGYTGELFF.

This chain uses TRBV7-9 with TRBJ1-2; TRBD1 matches 8 bases. The ends lost 11 bases at V and 4 bases at J; junction bases unmatched: 9. Germline CDR1 SEHNR, CDR2 FQNEAQ (reference sequence). The CDR3 totals 13 residues. The CDR3 here is CAARGPLGYGYTF. The CDR3 DNA sequence: TGTGCCGCCAGGGGGCCACTAGGCTATGGCTACACCTTC.

The chain joins TRBV7-9 to TRBJ2-1; TRBD2 matches 11 bases. J lost 6 bases, V lost 0 bases, and 4 bases had no gene match. This CDR3 is 16 amino acids long. From germline, CDR1 is SEHNR and CDR2 FQNEAQ (reference sequence). The CDR3 region is CASSLAPLAGGNEQFF. The CDR3, as DNA: TGTGCCAGCAGCTTAGCGCCGCTAGCGGGAGGCAATGAGCAGTTCTTC. The full variable domain, in which reference TRBV7-9 and TRBJ2-1 provide the parts outside the CDR3, is DTGVSQNPRHKITKRGQNVTFRCDPISEHNRLYWYRQTLGQGPEFLTYFQNEAQLEKSRLLSDRFSAERPKGSFSTLEIQRTEQGDSAMYLCASSLAPLAGGNEQFFGPGTRLTVL.

This chain connects TRBV19 to TRBJ1-2; TRBD1 aligns across 10 bases. Germline V lookup: CDR1 LNHDA, CDR2 SQIVND (reference sequence). This CDR3 comprises 15 residues. J was trimmed by 5 bases and V by 0 bases; bases with no gene match: 3. The CDR3 sequence: CASSIDGQGGYGYTF. As DNA, the CDR3 is TGTGCCAGTAGTATAGATGGACAGGGGGGATATGGCTACACCTTC.

This chain uses TRBV19 with TRBJ2-7, with D maybe TRBD1 (5 bases). Germline V gene sequence: CDR1 LNHDA, CDR2 SQIVND (reference sequence). This CDR3 has 14 residues. Trimming took 5 bases from V and 7 from J, leaving 18 bases between them. CDR3 residues: CASSPKTAPGEQYF. The CDR3 coding sequence is TGTGCCAGTAGTCCCAAGACGGCACCAGGGGAGCAGTACTTC.

The chain combines TRBV7-2 with TRBJ2-7; TRBD2 matches 12 bases. Germline CDR1 is SGHTA and CDR2 is FQGNSA. The CDR3 runs 15 residues. The junction had 5 bases not matched to a gene; V was cut back by 4 bases and J by 4 bases. The DNA of the CDR3 is TGTGCCAGCAGCTGGACTAGCGGGAATTTGTACGAGCAGTACTTC. It is translated as CASSWTSGNLYEQYF.

CDR3 protein: CASSPLTGVNTEAFF. The DNA of the CDR3 is TGTGCCAGCAGCCCCCTGACAGGAGTGAACACTGAAGCTTTCTTT. The chain has TRBV7-9 and TRBJ1-1, with D perhaps matching TRBD1 (6 bases). This CDR3 region has 15 residues. V was trimmed by 5 bases and J by 0 bases, leaving 13 bases between them. Germline V CDR1 and CDR2: SEHNR, FQNEAQ (reference sequence). The complete variable domain, with remaining parts taken from reference TRBV7-9 and TRBJ1-1, reads DTGVSQNPRHKITKRGQNVTFRCDPISEHNRLYWYRQTLGQGPEFLTYFQNEAQLEKSRLLSDRFSAERPKGSFSTLEIQRTEQGDSAMYLCASSPLTGVNTEAFFGQGTRLTVV.

This chain uses TRBV5-1 with TRBJ1-2; TRBD1 might be the D (6 bases). This CDR3 is built from 12 residues. Trimming took off 2 bases at V and 10 bases at J, with 12 bases between the two ends. Germline CDR1 SGHRS, CDR2 YFSETQ. The CDR3 reads CASSFNRVNYTF. In DNA form, the CDR3 reads TGCGCCAGCAGCTTCAACAGGGTAAACTACACCTTC.

The genes are TRBV7-2 and TRBJ1-5; D possibly corresponds to TRBD1 (5 bases). Trimming took 7 bases from V and 2 from J, leaving 18 bases between them. CDR3 size: 16 residues. The germline V gene encodes CDR1 SGHTA and CDR2 FQGNSA. The CDR3 nucleotides are TGTGCCAGCACCCAGGGCGGGGCAAGGGGCAATCAGCCCCAGCATTTT. It encodes CASTQGGARGNQPQHF.

The gene calls are TRBV13 and TRBJ2-5, with 12 positions matching TRBD2. Germline trimming cut 5 bases from V and 4 bases from J; bases unmatched to any gene: 8. Germline V gene lookup returns CDR1 PRHDT and CDR2 FYEKMQ (reference sequence). CDR3 length: 16 residues. The CDR3 sequence: CASSPPPSGGGETQYF. As DNA, the CDR3 is TGTGCCAGCAGCCCCCCCCCTAGCGGGGGGGGAGAGACCCAGTACTTC.

CDR3 sequence: CASSPSDRVYTGELFF. The DNA of the CDR3 is TGCGCCAGCAGCCCCTCGGACAGGGTGTACACCGGGGAGCTGTTTTTT. The V call is TRBV4-3, the J call TRBJ2-2; 8 positions match TRBD1. V lost 4 bases, J lost 3 bases, and 7 bases stayed unmatched. From germline, CDR1 is LGHNA and CDR2 YSLEER. The CDR3 length is 16 residues.

CDR3 region: CASSRSQGTGNTIYF. The DNA for the CDR3 is TGTGCCAGCAGCCGATCACAGGGGACTGGAAACACCATATATTTT. The chain joins TRBV7-2 to TRBJ1-3; 7 bases are a match to TRBD1. This CDR3 spans 15 amino acids. The germline gives CDR1 SGHTA, CDR2 FQGNSA. V shed 5 bases, J shed 2 bases, and the junction held 6 bases outside the gene matches.

The rearrangement joins TRBV18 to TRBJ2-2, with 7 bases aligning to TRBD1. Germline V gives CDR1 KGHSH, CDR2 LQKENI. This CDR3 contains 15 residues. The V gene end was trimmed by 2 bases and the J gene end by 0 bases; junction bases not matched to a gene: 0. The CDR3 DNA reads as TGTGCCAGCTCACCAGGGACAGCGAACACCGGGGAGCTGTTTTTT. Protein sequence: CASSPGTANTGELFF. Filled out from reference TRBV18 and TRBJ2-2, the complete variable domain reads NAGVMQNPRHLVRRRGQEARLRCSPMKGHSHVYWYRQLPEEGLKFMVYLQKENIIDESGMPKERFSAEFPKEGPSILRIQQVVRGDSAAYFCASSPGTANTGELFFGEGSRLTVL.

J is TRBJ1-1 and V is TRBV2, with a possible D match to TRBD1 (5 bases). Germline values: CDR1 SNHLY, CDR2 FYNNEI. Trimming removed 8 bases from V and 6 bases from J, with 22 bases in between. CDR3 length equals 15 residues. CDR3 nucleotides: TGTGCCAGCGATAAATTGGGGGAGGAAGGCTCTGAAGCTTTCTTT. This codes for CASDKLGEEGSEAFF.

The chain carries TRBV5-1 and TRBJ1-1; 7 nucleotides agree with TRBD1. CDR3 size: 14 residues. CDR1 SGHRS and CDR2 YFSETQ come from the germline V gene. Trimming took 4 bases from V and 4 from J; bases not matched to a gene: 7. CDR3 DNA sequence: TGCGCCAGCAGCCGACAGGGAGCGAGCACTGAAGCTTTCTTT. Protein sequence: CASSRQGASTEAFF.

The chain joins TRBV7-8 to TRBJ1-2, with 9 bases matching TRBD1. Germline CDR1 reads SGHVS; CDR2 reads FQNEAQ. This CDR3 contains 16 residues. V lost 4 bases and J lost 4; bases outside the gene matches: 10. CDR3 sequence (DNA): TGTGCCAGCAGCTCATTCCGGGACAGGGATACCTATGGCTACACCTTC. Amino acid sequence: CASSSFRDRDTYGYTF.

The chain links TRBV7-9 to TRBJ2-7; the D is unclear. The V gene's germline CDR1 is SEHNR and CDR2 FQNEAQ (reference sequence). V was cut by 5 bases and J by 3 bases, with 14 bases left in between. This CDR3 is 14 amino acids long. The DNA of the CDR3 is TGTGCCAGCAGCCTGCAGGCTCTACACTACGAGCAGTACTTC. Its translation is CASSLQALHYEQYF.

V and J are TRBV11-3 and TRBJ1-3; D possibly corresponds to TRBD1 (6 bases). The CDR3 loop spans 16 amino acids. Trimming stripped 5 bases from V and 4 bases from J, with 18 bases between. Germline CDR1 is SGHNT and CDR2 is YENEEA. The CDR3 nucleotides are TGTGCCAGCAGCCCCAGGGGCTCGCCGGTCGGAAACACCATATATTTT. Its translation: CASSPRGSPVGNTIYF.

This chain uses TRBV2 with TRBJ1-1; TRBD1 matches at 7 bases. Germline trimming cut 6 bases from V and 5 bases from J; bases unmatched to any gene: 12. This CDR3 is 15 amino acids long. Germline V gene data show CDR1 as SNHLY and CDR2 as FYNNEI. The CDR3 region is CASSYPATGLTEAFF. CDR3 coding DNA: TGTGCCAGCAGCTACCCCGCGACAGGGCTTACTGAAGCTTTCTTT.

V is TRBV10-2 and J is TRBJ2-5, with a weak D call TRBD1 (6 bases). The CDR3 spans 12 residues. Looked up from germline, CDR1 is WSHSY and CDR2 is SAAADI. Trimming shortened V by 6 bases and J by 3 bases, and 8 bases separated the two germline ends. The CDR3 protein is CASSQGKETQYF. The DNA of the CDR3 is TGCGCCAGCAGCCAGGGGAAAGAGACCCAGTACTTC.

This clone was seen only once. The rearrangement joins TRBV19 to TRBJ1-5; D perhaps matches TRBD1 (5 bases). Per the germline V gene, CDR1 is LNHDA and CDR2 is SQIVND (reference sequence). Trimming took off 5 bases at V and 7 bases at J, with 15 bases between the two ends. CDR3 length equals 14 residues. The CDR3 loop is CASSPRGGTQPQHF. DNA of the CDR3: TGTGCCAGTAGTCCTCGAGGAGGGACCCAGCCCCAGCATTTT.

This chain connects TRBV7-6 to TRBJ2-7; D uncertain. The CDR3 is 13 amino acids. Germline loops: CDR1 SGHVS, CDR2 FNYEAQ. The V gene lost 4 bases and the J gene lost 5 bases, with 12 bases spanning the gap. The CDR3 region has the DNA TGTGCCAGCAGCTCGAGTTACGGAGACGAGCAGTACTTC. It specifies CASSSSYGDEQYF.

The V gene is TRBV25-1, the J gene TRBJ2-7, with D unresolved. Germline V lookup: CDR1 MGHDK, CDR2 SYGVNS. V lost 3 bases, J lost 7 bases, and 16 bases lay in between. This CDR3 region has 14 residues. This CDR3 reads CASSESTPLREQYF. CDR3 nucleotide sequence: TGTGCCAGCAGTGAGTCCACCCCTCTTAGAGAGCAGTACTTC.

V is TRBV6-1 and J is TRBJ1-4; 10 positions agree with TRBD1. The CDR3 covers 17 residues. After removal of 4 bases from V and 7 bases from J, the junction contained 12 bases not matched to a gene. Germline V gene data show CDR1 as MNHNS and CDR2 as SASEGT. CDR3 region: CASSAYNLGTGVEKLFF. The CDR3 coding sequence is TGTGCCAGCAGTGCCTACAATCTAGGGACAGGGGTTGAAAAACTGTTTTTT.